The clone carrying this T cell receptor (beta chain) has a single count. The data belong to a study of blood T cell repertoires in COVID-19. Study background: Donors in the United States, Italy and Spain gave samples during acute or convalescent COVID-19. From T cells, B-cell-depleted T cells, or PBMCs came the material, which was cDNA or gDNA.

The CDR3 sequence is 18 residues long. Germline V gene lookup returns CDR1 MNHEY and CDR2 SMNVEV (reference sequence). V lost 0 bases to trimming and J lost 8 bases; unmatched junction nucleotides: 15. Per the study methods: Researchers report that nucleated cell counts were estimated from reference gene primer amplification. Assay used: immunoSEQ multiplex PCR; TCRdb lists only in-frame clones, some missing. The V and J calls and clone size were taken over from that table, and D and trimming were inferred from the DNA. Seen here are some 150,000 clones, approximately 92% observed once, and the top ten hold roughly 3.2%.

This TCR derives from a woman aged 60-75 years with active COVID-19. Specimen: peripheral blood. V is TRBV27 and J is TRBJ2-1; TRBD2 matches 8 bases. The DNA for the CDR3 is TGTGCCAGCAGTTTATCTCGGGAGGGGTTCTATTTAAATGATGAGCAGTTCTTC. Amino acid sequence: CASSLSREGFYLNDEQFF.